This T cell receptor beta chain is from a study of spatial heterogeneity in lung cancer. Study at large: Consistently, beta-chain sequences turned up in larger numbers than alpha-chain sequences did. The average count in raw reads for each unique TCR and UMI combination exceeded eight appearances.

The germline V and J ends were trimmed by 5 bases and 9 bases, with 12 bases remaining between them. The CDR3 totals 13 residues. Germline CDR1 and CDR2: SGDLS and YYNGEE. This clonotype was found a few times. Single TCR cDNA molecules each had their own unique molecular identifier. One entry per CDR3 protein results from TCRdb running MiXCR on the 5' RACE reads. The data contain more than 5,000 distinct CDR3 sequences, approximately 13% of them singletons. Time point described: sample taken at primary tumor resection. Unsorted whole RNA samples from tumor, nontumor lung or frozen PBMC were sequenced. Patients with untreated early-stage non-small cell lung cancer, numbering 55 to 75, were the donors.

This TCR came from a male donor with early-stage non-small cell lung cancer. The rearrangement joins TRBV9 to TRBJ2-6; D possibly uses TRBD1 or TRBD2 (6 bases each). The material was normal lung tissue next to the tumor, obtained at surgery. CDR3 in DNA: TGTGCCAGCAGAGGGGGGAATAGCAACGTCCTGACTTTC. This encodes CASRGGNSNVLTF. The whole variable domain, filled in from reference TRBV9 and TRBJ2-6, reads DSGVTQTPKHLITATGQRVTLRCSPRSGDLSVYWYQQSLDQGLQFLIQYYNGEERAKGNILERFSAQQFPDLHSELNLSSLELGDSALYFCASRGGNSNVLTFGAGSRLTVL.